This T cell receptor (beta chain) was recovered during a study of blood T cell repertoires in COVID-19. Sequencing was performed with immunoSEQ multiplex PCR; in TCRdb, only in-frame clones are kept and a portion is missing. The table records over 150,000 clones, around 81% of them present only once. Participant-given clinical history determined each cohort assignment. The CDR3 extends over 16 amino acids. The chain links TRBV21-1 to TRBJ2-7; the table assigns TRBD1, which was not confirmed against the DNA. TRBV21-1 is assigned pseudogene status. Sequencing was carried out using PBMCs or T cells enriched from blood (not recorded which). The clonotype was recovered from a man in his forties who had recovered from COVID-19. CDR3 bases: TGTGCCAGCAGCATTCCGCCGGGACAGGCCCCCTACGAGCAGTACTTC. Amino acid sequence: CASSIPPGQAPYEQYF.